This T cell receptor beta chain was recorded in a study of cytotoxic CD8 clonotypes in ibrutinib-treated CLL. Study-wide background: Partial response occurred in roughly 25 patients and complete response in 2; at median approximately 65 months, around 14 remained remitted and roughly 12 progressed.

This clone was counted a few times. TCRdb keeps only in-frame clones here, not all; method: immunoSEQ multiplex PCR. Of some 130,000 clones listed, around 76% were seen once; the top ten hold approximately 5.1%. The source material was PBMCs, sampled after 24 months of ibrutinib treatment. This clonotype originated in a human donor with chronic lymphocytic leukemia.

The CDR3 protein is CASSPQEGDSFMGYTF. In nucleotides, the CDR3 is TGTGCCAGCTCACCACAGGAGGGGGATAGTTTCATGGGCTACACCTTC. This rearrangement joins TRBV18 to TRBJ1-2; tentatively, D is TRBD1 (6 bases). CDR1 is KGHSH and CDR2 is LQKENI in the germline V gene. This CDR3 spans 16 amino acids. With 1 base removed from V and 8 bases from J, the gap between germline ends came to 20 bases.